Here is one T cell receptor beta chain with its context. Its antigen is undetermined. The data belong to a study of chemoradiotherapy in HPV16-positive cancers. This table comes from immunoSEQ multiplex PCR, and its TCRdb copy is limited to in-frame clones, with some not included. The table shows 9,900 or so clones, with about three quarters occurring only once. The CDR3 runs 14 residues. V lost 5 bases and J lost 5; bases outside the gene matches: 8. The germline gives CDR1 SNHLY, CDR2 FYNNEI. Study conclusions and caveats: Better recurrence-free survival went with HPV-responsive T-cell expansion in HPV16-positive patients.

The TCR was taken from a human donor with HPV-associated anogenital cancer. The specimen comprised tumor tissue, sampled from a patient who underwent chemoradiotherapy. The genes are TRBV2 and TRBJ1-1, with 7 bases fitting TRBD1. The DNA of the CDR3 is TGTGCCAGCAGTCCCGGGACAGTCGGTACTGAAGCTTTCTTT. Translated, it gives CASSPGTVGTEAFF.